This TCR beta chain was documented in a study of blood T cells in healthy people across ages. A second about 7 to 11 cycle PCR used barcoded and J-beta primers. TCRdb redid the calling of the 5' RACE reads with MiXCR, one entry per CDR3 protein. The table has just under 750,000 distinct CDR3 sequences, approximately 22% seen once. Study-level results: Calculation of diversity from one million T cells yielded estimates considered to be underestimates. Expanded clonotype shifts may have been confounded, as the donors had an unknown CMV status. There were more naive CD4+ cells and higher diversity in long-lived donors than in aged donors.

This clonotype was counted only a few times. Its antigen is undetermined. Material for sequencing was blood. This clonotype was obtained from an older man in good health.

The CDR3 spells CASSSLQGDTEAFF. CDR3 coding DNA: TGCGCCAGCAGCTCGTTACAGGGGGACACTGAAGCTTTCTTT. V is TRBV5-1 and J is TRBJ1-1; 8 bases agree with TRBD1. J lost 3 bases, V lost 3 bases, and 4 bases had no gene match. The CDR3 spans 14 residues. Germline-derived CDR1 and CDR2 are SGHRS and YFSETQ.